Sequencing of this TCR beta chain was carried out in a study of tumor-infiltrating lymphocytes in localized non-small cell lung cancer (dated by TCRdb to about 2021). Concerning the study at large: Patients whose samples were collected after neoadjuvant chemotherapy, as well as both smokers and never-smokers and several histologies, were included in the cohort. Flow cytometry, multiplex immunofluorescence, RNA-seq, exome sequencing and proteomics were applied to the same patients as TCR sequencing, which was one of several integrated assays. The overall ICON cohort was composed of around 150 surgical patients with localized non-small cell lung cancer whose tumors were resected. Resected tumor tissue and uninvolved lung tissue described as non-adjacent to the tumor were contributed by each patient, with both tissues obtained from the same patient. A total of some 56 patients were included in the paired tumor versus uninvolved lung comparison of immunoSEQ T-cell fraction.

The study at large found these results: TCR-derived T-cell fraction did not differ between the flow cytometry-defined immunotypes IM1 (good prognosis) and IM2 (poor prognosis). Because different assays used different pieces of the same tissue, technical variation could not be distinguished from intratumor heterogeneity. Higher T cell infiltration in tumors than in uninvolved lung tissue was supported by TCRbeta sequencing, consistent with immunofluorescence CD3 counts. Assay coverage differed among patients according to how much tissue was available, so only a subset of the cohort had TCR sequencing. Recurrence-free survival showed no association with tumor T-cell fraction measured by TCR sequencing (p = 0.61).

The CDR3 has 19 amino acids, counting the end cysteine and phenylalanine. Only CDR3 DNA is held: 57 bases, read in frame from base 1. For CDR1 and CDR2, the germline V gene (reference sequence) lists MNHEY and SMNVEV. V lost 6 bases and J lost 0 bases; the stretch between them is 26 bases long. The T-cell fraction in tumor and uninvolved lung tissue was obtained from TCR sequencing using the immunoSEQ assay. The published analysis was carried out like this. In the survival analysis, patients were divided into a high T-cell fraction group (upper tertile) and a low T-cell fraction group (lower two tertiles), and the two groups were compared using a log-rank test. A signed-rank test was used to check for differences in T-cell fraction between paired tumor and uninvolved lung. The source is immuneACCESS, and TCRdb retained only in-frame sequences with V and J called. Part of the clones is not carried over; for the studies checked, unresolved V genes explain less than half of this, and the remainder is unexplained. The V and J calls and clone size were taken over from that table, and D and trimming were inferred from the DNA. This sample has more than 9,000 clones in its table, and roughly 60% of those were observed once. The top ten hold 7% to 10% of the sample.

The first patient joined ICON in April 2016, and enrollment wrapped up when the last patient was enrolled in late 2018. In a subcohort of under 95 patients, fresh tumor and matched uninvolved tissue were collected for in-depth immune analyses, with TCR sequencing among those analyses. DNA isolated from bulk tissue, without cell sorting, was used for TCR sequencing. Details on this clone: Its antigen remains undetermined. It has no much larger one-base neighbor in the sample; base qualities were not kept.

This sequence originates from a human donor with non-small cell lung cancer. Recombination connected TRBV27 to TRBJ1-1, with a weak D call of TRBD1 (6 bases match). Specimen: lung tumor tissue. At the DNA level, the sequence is TGTGCCAGCAGCCGAACGACCTTACGGGGGCTTGTGATGAACACTGAAGCTTTCTTT. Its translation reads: CASSRTTLRGLVMNTEAFF.